A single sample is the source of the 32 T cell receptor beta chains below, sequenced in a study of cytomegalovirus exposure and HLA in healthy donors. The PCR ran on 60 Vbeta and 13 Jbeta primers. Clones were sequenced by immunoSEQ multiplex PCR, and TCRdb holds only the in-frame ones, with some missing. The table has about 78,000 clones, 72% seen once. The specimen was PBMCs. These receptors came from a woman between 40 and 55 years old in good health and CMV-seropositive.

The gene calls are TRBV5-1 and TRBJ2-7, with D maybe TRBD1 (5 bases). V dropped 0 bases and J dropped 3 bases, with 7 bases sitting between them. The CDR3 totals 13 residues. Germline assignment: CDR1 SGHRS and CDR2 YFSETQ. The CDR3 bases are TGCGCCAGCAGCTTGGGACAGCTCTACGAGCAGTACTTC. Residues: CASSLGQLYEQYF.

This clone was found many times. This sequence joins TRBV6-5 and TRBJ1-2, with 7 bases aligning to TRBD1. The CDR3 has 13 residues. Germline V gene lookup returns CDR1 MNHEY and CDR2 SVGAGI. Trimming took 4 bases from V and 5 from J; bases not matched to a gene: 4. CDR3 amino acids: CASSSGTVYGYTF. CDR3 sequence (DNA): TGTGCCAGCAGTTCCGGGACAGTATATGGCTACACCTTC.

The chain recombines TRBV7-9 with TRBJ2-3, with D maybe TRBD1 (5 bases). V lost 1 base and J lost 0, with 14 bases in between. The CDR3 is made up of 17 amino acids. From germline, CDR1 is SEHNR and CDR2 FQNEAQ (reference sequence). CDR3 nucleotide sequence: TGTGCCAGCAGCTTAGGGACACAAGGACCGAGCACAGATACGCAGTATTTT. It encodes CASSLGTQGPSTDTQYF.

The rearrangement joins TRBV6-1 to TRBJ2-1, with 11 bases lining up with TRBD1. CDR3 size: 15 residues. Looked up from germline, CDR1 is MNHNS and CDR2 is SASEGT. The V gene end was trimmed by 6 bases and the J gene end by 8 bases; junction bases not matched to a gene: 9. CDR3 amino acids: CASSRTGGIVDEQFF. In DNA form, the CDR3 reads TGTGCCAGCAGCAGGACAGGGGGCATCGTCGATGAGCAGTTCTTC.

The rearrangement links TRBV13 to TRBJ2-7; D may be TRBD1 (6 bases). V lost 2 bases to trimming and J lost 5 bases, with 13 bases between them. This CDR3 contains 14 residues. Germline V CDR1 and CDR2: PRHDT, FYEKMQ (reference sequence). This CDR3 reads CASSLWDTGDEQYF. CDR3 DNA sequence: TGTGCCAGCAGCTTATGGGACACTGGGGACGAGCAGTACTTC.

The V gene is TRBV27, the J gene TRBJ1-2; 8 nucleotides align to TRBD1. Germline lookup yields CDR1 MNHEY and CDR2 SMNVEV (reference sequence). This CDR3 is 15 amino acids long. V lost 8 bases, J lost 5 bases, and 13 bases stayed unmatched. This CDR3 reads CASGETGAVAYGYTF. CDR3 bases: TGTGCCAGCGGGGAGACAGGGGCGGTTGCTTATGGCTACACCTTC.

This rearrangement joins TRBV5-8 to TRBJ1-1, with D maybe TRBD1 (5 bases). Germline V gives CDR1 SGHTS, CDR2 YDEGEE. The CDR3 contains 14 residues. V lost 7 bases, J lost 5 bases, and 18 bases lay in between. The CDR3 reads CASSPGRGRTEAFF. The CDR3 DNA is TGTGCCAGCTCCCCGGGACGGGGGAGGACTGAAGCTTTCTTT.

The V and J genes are TRBV19 and TRBJ1-4; TRBD1 matches at 9 bases. The V gene's germline CDR1 is LNHDA and CDR2 SQIVND (reference sequence). V lost 3 bases to trimming and J lost 8 bases; unmatched junction nucleotides: 4. The CDR3 is 14 residues long. The CDR3: CASSIHGTGEKLFF. CDR3 nucleotides: TGTGCCAGTAGTATTCATGGGACAGGGGAAAAACTGTTTTTT.

By frequency in the sample, this clone is medium-sized (0.01 to 0.1%). The chain joins TRBV6-5 to TRBJ1-1; maybe TRBD1 (6 bases). Germline CDR1 is MNHEY and CDR2 is SVGAGI. Trimming took 0 bases from V and 7 from J, leaving 9 bases between them. The CDR3 has 13 amino acids. The CDR3 DNA reads as TGTGCCAGCAGTTACTCAGGGGGAGATGAAGCTTTCTTT. Amino acid sequence: CASSYSGGDEAFF.

The V call is TRBV18, the J call TRBJ2-2, with TRBD1 matching over 7 bases. V was clipped by 3 bases and J by 4 bases; unmatched bases: 8. Germline V CDR1 and CDR2: KGHSH, LQKENI. CDR3 length equals 16 residues. The CDR3 nucleotides are TGTGCCAGCTCACCCGAGAGGGGGCTGGCCACCGGGGAGCTGTTTTTT. Amino acid sequence: CASSPERGLATGELFF.

This clone has just a few counts. The rearrangement uses TRBV7-9 and TRBJ2-1; TRBD1 agrees at 8 bases. This CDR3 has 15 residues. V trimming: 2 bases; J trimming: 7 bases; junction bases outside the gene matches: 7. In germline, CDR1 is SEHNR, CDR2 FQNEAQ (reference sequence). The CDR3 loop is CASSLIQGALNEQFF. The CDR3 coding sequence is TGTGCCAGCAGCTTAATCCAGGGGGCGTTGAATGAGCAGTTCTTC.

This rearrangement joins TRBV12-5 to TRBJ2-1; D is undetermined. This CDR3 has 13 residues. Trimming took 3 bases from V and 7 from J, leaving 10 bases between them. Germline values: CDR1 LGHNT, CDR2 FRNRAP. This CDR3 reads CASGLELPNEQFF. For the CDR3, the DNA is TGTGCTAGTGGTTTAGAACTCCCTAATGAGCAGTTCTTC.

The gene calls are TRBV6-1 and TRBJ2-2, with 10 nucleotides matching TRBD1. The CDR3 has 16 amino acids. Germline V lookup: CDR1 MNHNS, CDR2 SASEGT. The V segment lost 4 bases and the J segment 6 bases; nucleotides outside the gene matches: 8. CDR3 sequence (DNA): TGTGCCAGCAGTGGTAGACAGGGGGCGCGGGCCGGGGAGCTGTTTTTT. This gives the protein CASSGRQGARAGELFF.

The chain couples TRBV19 to TRBJ1-2, with D maybe TRBD1 (5 bases). Germline V gives CDR1 LNHDA, CDR2 SQIVND (reference sequence). The CDR3 is made up of 15 amino acids. Trimming cost V 3 bases and J 5 bases, with 16 bases left between them. The CDR3 DNA is TGTGCCAGTAGTATTTCCGGGGGGACTCGGTATGGCTACACCTTC. The encoded protein is CASSISGGTRYGYTF.

This clone has just a few counts. V and J are TRBV7-7 and TRBJ1-3, with D unresolved. Germline CDR1 SSHAT, CDR2 FNYEAQ (reference sequence). The V gene lost 2 bases and the J gene lost 0 bases, with 14 bases spanning the gap. The CDR3 spans 17 residues. This CDR3 reads CASSLLGMRDSGNTIYF. The DNA for the CDR3 is TGTGCCAGCAGCTTACTGGGTATGAGGGACTCTGGAAACACCATATATTTT.

This chain uses TRBV30 with TRBJ2-7; 8 bases agree with TRBD1. Trimming at V came to 1 base and at J to 3 bases, leaving 5 bases not matched to a gene. CDR3 length: 14 amino acids. CDR1 is GTSNPN, CDR2 SVGIG, per germline (reference sequence). The chain's CDR3 is CAWSGDRRLYEQYF. CDR3 in DNA: TGTGCCTGGAGTGGGGACAGGAGACTCTACGAGCAGTACTTC.

V usage is TRBV19 and J usage is TRBJ1-5; 8 bases line up with TRBD1. This CDR3 is built from 15 residues. Unmatched junction bases numbered 4, after V lost 3 bases and J lost 3 bases. Germline assignment: CDR1 LNHDA and CDR2 SQIVND (reference sequence). DNA for the CDR3: TGTGCCAGTAGTATTTACAGGGGGGACAATCAGCCCCAGCATTTT. It translates to CASSIYRGDNQPQHF.

This chain joins TRBV9 and TRBJ2-2; the match to TRBD1 covers 11 bases. V trimming: 0 bases; J trimming: 5 bases; junction bases outside the gene matches: 6. CDR3 length: 17 amino acids. Germline V gene sequence: CDR1 SGDLS, CDR2 YYNGEE. CDR3 loop: CASSVALGQGATGELFF. The CDR3 region has the DNA TGTGCCAGCAGCGTAGCCCTCGGACAGGGGGCAACCGGGGAGCTGTTTTTT. The variable domain in full, completed from reference TRBV9 and TRBJ2-2, reads DSGVTQTPKHLITATGQRVTLRCSPRSGDLSVYWYQQSLDQGLQFLIQYYNGEERAKGNILERFSAQQFPDLHSELNLSSLELGDSALYFCASSVALGQGATGELFFGEGSRLTVL.

The rearrangement uses TRBV29-1 and TRBJ1-2; a possible D gene is TRBD1 (5 bases). This CDR3 is built from 13 residues. V was cut by 3 bases and J by 5 bases, with 13 bases left in between. CDR1 is SQVTM, CDR2 ANQGSEA, per germline. The CDR3 loop is CSVDNLQGYGYTF. The CDR3 DNA sequence: TGCAGCGTTGACAACCTTCAGGGATATGGCTACACCTTC.

The chain couples TRBV7-9 to TRBJ1-2; 7 bases are shared with TRBD1. With V trimmed by 3 bases and J by 4 bases, 8 bases remained unmatched. This CDR3 is 15 amino acids long. Germline V gene sequence: CDR1 SEHNR, CDR2 FQNEAQ (reference sequence). CDR3 loop: CASSLGTALIYGYTF. DNA for the CDR3: TGTGCCAGCAGCTTGGGGACAGCCCTTATCTATGGCTACACCTTC.

The chain combines TRBV2 with TRBJ2-7; 9 bases match TRBD1. Per germline, CDR1 SNHLY and CDR2 FYNNEI. CDR3 length: 13 amino acids. J lost 7 bases, V lost 5 bases, and 6 bases had no gene match. Written as DNA, the CDR3 is TGTGCCAGCAGTCCGGCAGACAGGGGGGAGCAGTACTTC. Residues: CASSPADRGEQYF.

The V and J genes are TRBV21-1 and TRBJ2-1; no DNA check was done on the table's D call, TRBD2. TRBV21-1 is shown as a pseudogene. The CDR3 covers 14 residues. Here the CDR3 DNA reads TGTGCCAGCGCACTAGCGGGAGGAGGCAATGAGCAGTTCTTC. Protein product: CASALAGGGNEQFF.

The chain employs TRBV5-1 and TRBJ2-1; TRBD1 is a possible D gene (5 bases). V shed 0 bases and J shed 8 bases, with 6 bases lying between them. The CDR3 consists of 12 residues. Germline CDR1 reads SGHRS; CDR2 reads YFSETQ. The CDR3 is CASSLGGYEQFF. In nucleotides, the CDR3 is TGCGCCAGCAGCTTGGGGGGCTATGAGCAGTTCTTC.

The chain uses TRBV7-2 and TRBJ2-7; a weak D match, TRBD1 (6 bases). The CDR3 is 15 residues long. The V end was cut by 0 bases, the J end by 3 bases, with 12 bases between. Germline V CDR1 and CDR2: SGHTA, FQGNSA. This chain's CDR3 is CASSLAPTGRYEQYF. CDR3 in DNA: TGTGCCAGCAGCTTAGCACCGACAGGACGCTACGAGCAGTACTTC.

This clone was counted a few times. This sequence joins TRBV6-1 and TRBJ2-5, with 7 bases aligning to TRBD2. CDR1 is MNHNS and CDR2 is SASEGT in the germline V gene. The CDR3 spans 15 residues. The V and J ends lost 0 bases and 2 bases, in that order; junction bases with no gene match: 3. CDR3 residues: CASSEAWGGQETQYF. Written as DNA, the CDR3 is TGTGCCAGCAGTGAAGCGTGGGGGGGGCAAGAGACCCAGTACTTC.

This chain uses TRBV7-9 with TRBJ2-2, with TRBD2 matching 14 bases. V gave up 5 bases and J gave up 6 bases; unmatched junction bases: 2. The germline V gene has CDR1 SEHNR and CDR2 FQNEAQ (reference sequence). The CDR3 sequence is 15 residues long. CDR3 loop: CASSGTSGSAGELFF. As DNA, the CDR3 is TGTGCCAGCAGCGGGACTAGCGGGAGTGCCGGGGAGCTGTTTTTT.

This clone was counted only a few times. The rearrangement links TRBV10-3 to TRBJ1-1; D is perhaps TRBD1 (5 bases). The germline gives CDR1 ENHRY, CDR2 SYGVKD. There are 14 residues in the CDR3. With 0 bases removed from V and 5 bases from J, the gap between germline ends came to 10 bases. DNA for the CDR3: TGTGCCATCAGTGAGTCGACTGGGGGGACTGAAGCTTTCTTT. It encodes CAISESTGGTEAFF.

The rearrangement uses TRBV18 and TRBJ2-7; D might be TRBD2 (6 bases). Germline CDR1 and CDR2: KGHSH and LQKENI. V lost 0 bases, J lost 10 bases, and 10 bases lay in between. This CDR3 region has 12 residues. Here the CDR3 DNA reads TGTGCCAGCTCACCACCGATCGGGGGACAGTACTTC. The encoded protein is CASSPPIGGQYF. Drawing the rest from reference TRBV18 and TRBJ2-7, the complete variable domain is NAGVMQNPRHLVRRRGQEARLRCSPMKGHSHVYWYRQLPEEGLKFMVYLQKENIIDESGMPKERFSAEFPKEGPSILRIQQVVRGDSAAYFCASSPPIGGQYFGPGTRLTVT.

The rearrangement uses TRBV6-5 and TRBJ2-7; TRBD2 aligns across 9 bases. V shed 8 bases and J 2 bases; nucleotides not matched to a gene: 10. The CDR3 is 15 amino acids. Germline CDR1 reads MNHEY; CDR2 reads SVGAGI. In nucleotides, the CDR3 is TGTGCCAGCTTAGGTGGTAGCGGGGGCCCCTACGAGCAGTACTTC. Its translation: CASLGGSGGPYEQYF.

This clone was detected once. J is TRBJ1-5 and V is TRBV7-2; possibly TRBD1 for D (5 bases). Germline V CDR1 and CDR2: SGHTA, FQGNSA. The CDR3 consists of 15 residues. V was clipped by 3 bases and J by 6 bases, with 15 bases between them. CDR3 nucleotide sequence: TGTGCCAGCAGCTTTGTTGGGGGGATTGGTCAGCCCCAGCATTTT. Translated, it gives CASSFVGGIGQPQHF.

This clone was observed a few times. The DNA for the CDR3 is TGCGCCAGCAGCCAAGGACAGGACCCTGCAACTAATGAAAAACTGTTTTTT. Its translation: CASSQGQDPATNEKLFF. V usage is TRBV4-1 and J usage is TRBJ1-4; a weak D match, TRBD1 (6 bases). CDR1 and CDR2 from the germline V gene are MGHRA and YSYEKL. The CDR3 covers 17 residues. The ends were cut back, 1 base at V and 0 bases at J, with 12 bases in the middle.

This chain connects TRBV10-3 to TRBJ2-7, with TRBD1 as a possible D gene (6 bases). Trimming removed 4 bases from V and 5 bases from J, with 12 bases in between. In germline, CDR1 is ENHRY, CDR2 SYGVKD. The CDR3 runs 13 residues. In DNA, the CDR3 is TGTGCCATCAGTGGGACAGCCGTAGACGAGCAGTACTTC. It encodes CAISGTAVDEQYF.